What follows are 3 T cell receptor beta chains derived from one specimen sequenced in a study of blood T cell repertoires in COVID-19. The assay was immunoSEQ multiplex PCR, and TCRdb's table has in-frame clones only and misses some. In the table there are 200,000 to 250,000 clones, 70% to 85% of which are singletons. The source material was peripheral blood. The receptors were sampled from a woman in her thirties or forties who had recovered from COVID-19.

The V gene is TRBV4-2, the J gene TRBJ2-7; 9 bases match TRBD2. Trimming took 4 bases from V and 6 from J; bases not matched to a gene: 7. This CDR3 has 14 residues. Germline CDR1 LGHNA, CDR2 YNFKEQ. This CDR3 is CASSRVAGVSEQYF. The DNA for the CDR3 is TGTGCCAGCAGCCGTGTAGCGGGGGTAAGCGAGCAGTACTTC.

The CDR3 loop reads CASSATGTAYGYTF. The CDR3, as DNA: TGTGCCAGCAGCGCCACCGGGACAGCCTATGGCTACACCTTC. V gene TRBV9 combines with J gene TRBJ1-2, with 7 bases lining up with TRBD1. The CDR3 is made up of 14 amino acids. The germline CDR1 and CDR2 sequences are SGDLS and YYNGEE. The J segment lost 4 bases and the V segment lost 3 bases, leaving 6 bases of the junction unmatched.

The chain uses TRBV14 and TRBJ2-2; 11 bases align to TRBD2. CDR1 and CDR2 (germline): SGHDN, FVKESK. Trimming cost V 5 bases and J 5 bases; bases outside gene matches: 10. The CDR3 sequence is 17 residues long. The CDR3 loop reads CASSAQLAGVTTGELFF. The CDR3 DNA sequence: TGTGCCAGCAGCGCTCAACTAGCGGGGGTTACTACCGGGGAGCTGTTTTTT.